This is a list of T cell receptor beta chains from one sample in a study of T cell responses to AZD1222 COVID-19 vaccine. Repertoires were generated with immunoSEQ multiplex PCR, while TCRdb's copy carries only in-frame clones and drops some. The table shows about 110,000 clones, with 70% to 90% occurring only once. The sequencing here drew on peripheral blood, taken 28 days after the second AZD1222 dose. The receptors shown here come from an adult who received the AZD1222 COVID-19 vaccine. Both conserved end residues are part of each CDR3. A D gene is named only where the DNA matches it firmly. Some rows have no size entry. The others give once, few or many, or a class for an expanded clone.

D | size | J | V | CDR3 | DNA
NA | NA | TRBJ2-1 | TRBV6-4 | CASSDGLLADNEQFF | TGTGCCAGCAGTGATGGGTTGCTAGCAGACAATGAGCAGTTCTTC
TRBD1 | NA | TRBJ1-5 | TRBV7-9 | CAISGGDQPQHF | TGTGCCATCTCAGGGGGGGATCAGCCCCAGCATTTT
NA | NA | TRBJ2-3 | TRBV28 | CASSPDRSSSTDTQYF | TGTGCCAGCAGCCCTGACAGGTCCTCTAGCACAGATACGCAGTATTTT
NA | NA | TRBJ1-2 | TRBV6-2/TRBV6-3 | CASSYSIVRPSRLYYGYTF | TGTGCCAGCAGTTACTCGATTGTCAGGCCTAGTAGGCTGTACTATGGCTACACCTTC
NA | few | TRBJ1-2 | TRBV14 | CASSALGQPIYGYTF | TGTGCCAGCAGCGCTTTGGGACAACCGATTTATGGCTACACCTTC
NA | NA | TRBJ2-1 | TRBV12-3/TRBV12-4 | CASSLGGAQFF | TGTGCCAGCAGTTTAGGAGGGGCTCAGTTCTTC
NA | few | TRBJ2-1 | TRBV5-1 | CASRYTGNVDTEQFF | TGCGCCAGCAGGTATACAGGTAACGTTGACACTGAGCAGTTCTTC
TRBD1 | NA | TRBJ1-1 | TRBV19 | CASSTASQGTGDAFF | TGTGCCAGTAGTACCGCCTCACAGGGGACCGGGGACGCTTTCTTT
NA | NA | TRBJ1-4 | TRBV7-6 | CASSLVSRGLLNEKLFF | TGTGCCAGCAGCTTAGTCTCCAGGGGATTATTAAATGAAAAACTGTTTTTT
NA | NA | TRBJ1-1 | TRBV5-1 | CASSLEGWDTEAFF | TGCGCCAGCAGCTTGGAAGGGTGGGACACTGAAGCTTTCTTT
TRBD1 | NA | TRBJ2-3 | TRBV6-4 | CASSVSSGGADTQYF | TGTGCCAGCAGCGTGAGTTCAGGGGGCGCAGATACGCAGTATTTT
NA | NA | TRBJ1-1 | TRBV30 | CAWSTPRRVNTEAFF | TGTGCCTGGAGTACGCCCAGAAGGGTAAACACTGAAGCTTTCTTT
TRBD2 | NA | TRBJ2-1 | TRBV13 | CASSLGLAGDRGNEQFF | TGTGCCAGCAGCTTAGGGCTAGCGGGCGACCGCGGAAATGAGCAGTTCTTC
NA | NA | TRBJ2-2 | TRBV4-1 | CASSPGGIDGELFF | TGCGCCAGCAGCCCGGGCGGGATAGACGGGGAGCTGTTTTTT
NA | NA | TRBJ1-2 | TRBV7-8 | CASSLWKSEGYTF | TGTGCCAGCAGCCTATGGAAGAGTGAGGGCTACACCTTC
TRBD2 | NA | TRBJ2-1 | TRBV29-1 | CSVGLAGRNEQFF | TGCAGCGTTGGACTAGCGGGAAGGAATGAGCAGTTCTTC
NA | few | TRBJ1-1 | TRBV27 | CASSLYGGGGITEAFF | TGTGCCAGCAGTTTATACGGGGGCGGAGGTATCACTGAAGCTTTCTTT
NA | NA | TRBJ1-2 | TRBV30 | CAYLPLTDYGYTF | TGTGCCTACTTACCTCTGACGGACTATGGCTACACCTTC
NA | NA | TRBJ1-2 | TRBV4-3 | CASSQDQAGLGYGYTF | TGCGCCAGCAGCCAAGATCAGGCAGGGTTGGGCTATGGCTACACCTTC
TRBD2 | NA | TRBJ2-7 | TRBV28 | CASSPPGAGAYEQYF | TGTGCCAGCAGTCCCCCCGGGGCGGGAGCCTACGAGCAGTACTTC